This TCR beta chain was identified in a study of blood T cell repertoires in COVID-19. At the level of the study: Italy, Spain and the United States were the sources of the convalescent and acute COVID-19 samples.

Between the trimmed V and J ends, which lost 2 bases and 5 bases, there was a span of 3 bases. The CDR3 sequence is 10 residues long. CDR1 SQVTM and CDR2 ANQGSEA come from the germline V gene. Method: immunoSEQ multiplex PCR; TCRdb's copy keeps in-frame clones and lacks some. The sample carries 120,000 to 150,000 clones, around nine tenths recorded once. This rearrangement joins TRBV29-1 to TRBJ1-2, with D hard to call. The clonotype was recovered from a woman aged 45-65 years with active or convalescent COVID-19. The specimen was peripheral blood. The DNA of the CDR3 is TGCAGCGTTGAACCTTATGGCTACACCTTC. Its translation: CSVEPYGYTF. The entire variable domain, with the rest obtained from reference TRBV29-1 and TRBJ1-2, is as follows: SAVISQKPSRDICQRGTSLTIQCQVDSQVTMMFWYRQQPGQSLTLIATANQGSEATYESGFVIDKFPISRPNLTFSTLTVSNMSPEDSSIYLCSVEPYGYTFGSGTRLTVV.